Included here is one TCR beta chain sequence, with context. There were TCR beta CDR3 regions amplified from RNA transcripts. In the first-round RT-PCR of the TCR CDR3, the HTBI primer set was used. Each CDR3 protein gets one entry after TCRdb re-called the multiplex PCR reads with MiXCR. This table holds approximately 630,000 distinct CDR3 sequences, around 16% found once. The CDR3 is 16 amino acids. Per germline, CDR1 SGHTA and CDR2 FQGNSA. The V and J ends lost 1 base and 2 bases respectively, with 11 bases between them. Absence of ophthalmopathy progression within 18 months defined stable Graves' hyperthyroidism. Uncontrolled infection, other autoimmune disease, pregnancy or lactation barred patients from enrollment. Each 10 ml fresh peripheral blood draw supplied the PBMCs. The data originate from a study of T cells in Graves' hyperthyroidism and ophthalmopathy.

The genes are TRBV7-2 and TRBJ2-2; a possible D gene is TRBD2 (6 bases). The receptor was derived from a woman aged 25 to 39 with Graves' hyperthyroidism. The sequenced material came from blood. Here the CDR3 reads CASSLVAVLNTGELFF. The CDR3 DNA sequence: TGTGCCAGCAGCTTAGTAGCGGTCCTAAACACCGGGGAGCTGTTTTTT.